One T cell receptor (beta chain) is described in this entry. Random-hexamer reverse transcription was applied to 0.5 to 1 ug RNA. Amplification of TCR beta CDR3 was carried out by immunoSEQ multiplex PCR, which covered 54 Vbeta and 13 Jbeta segments. TCRdb reanalysed the immunoSEQ multiplex PCR reads using MiXCR and keeps one entry per CDR3 protein. Among roughly 100,000 distinct CDR3 sequences listed, approximately 95% were seen once. CD8+ and CD4+ blood T cells underwent TCR beta sequencing. The data were obtained in a study of CD8 T cells in Susac syndrome. The V gene lost 5 bases and the J gene lost 2 bases, with 16 bases spanning the gap. The CDR3 consists of 16 residues. CDR1 and CDR2 (germline): SEHNR, FQNEAQ (reference sequence).

This TCR was recovered from a human donor with Susac syndrome. The sequencing input was CD8+ T cells from PBMCs. The chain recombines TRBV7-9 with TRBJ1-3; D gene uncertain. The CDR3 region has the DNA TGTGCCAGCAGCGGGCCCGTCACGGGCGCTGGAAACACCATATATTTT. This codes for CASSGPVTGAGNTIYF.